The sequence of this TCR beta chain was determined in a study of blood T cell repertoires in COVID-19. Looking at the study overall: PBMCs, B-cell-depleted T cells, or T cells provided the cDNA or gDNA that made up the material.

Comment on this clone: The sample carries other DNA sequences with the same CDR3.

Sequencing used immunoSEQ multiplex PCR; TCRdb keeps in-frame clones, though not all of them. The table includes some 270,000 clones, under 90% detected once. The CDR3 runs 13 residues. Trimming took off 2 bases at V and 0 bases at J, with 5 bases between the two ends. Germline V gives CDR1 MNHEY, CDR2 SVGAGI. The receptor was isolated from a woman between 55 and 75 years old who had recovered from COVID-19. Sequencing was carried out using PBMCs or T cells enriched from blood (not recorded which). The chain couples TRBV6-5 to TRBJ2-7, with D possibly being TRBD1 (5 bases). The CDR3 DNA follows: TGTGCCAGCAGTTACAGGGGCTCCTACGAGCAGTACTTC. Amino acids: CASSYRGSYEQYF.